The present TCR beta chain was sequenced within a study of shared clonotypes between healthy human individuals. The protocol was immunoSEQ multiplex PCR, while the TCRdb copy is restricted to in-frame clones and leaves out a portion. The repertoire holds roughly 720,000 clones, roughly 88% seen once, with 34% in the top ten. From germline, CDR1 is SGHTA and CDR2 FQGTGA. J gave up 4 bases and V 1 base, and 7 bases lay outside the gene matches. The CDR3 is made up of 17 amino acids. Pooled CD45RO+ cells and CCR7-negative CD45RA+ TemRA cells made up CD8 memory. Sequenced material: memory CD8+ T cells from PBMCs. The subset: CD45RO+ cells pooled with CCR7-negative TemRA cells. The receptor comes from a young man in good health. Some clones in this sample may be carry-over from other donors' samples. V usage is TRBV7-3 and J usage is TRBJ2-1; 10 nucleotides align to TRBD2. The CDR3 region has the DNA TGTGCCAGCAGCTTAAGCCCCGGACTAGCGGCATACAATGAGCAGTTCTTC. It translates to CASSLSPGLAAYNEQFF.